This T cell receptor (beta chain) was captured in a study of blood T cell repertoires in COVID-19. V lost 4 bases, J lost 0 bases, and 11 bases lay in between. CDR1 is SGHDT and CDR2 is YYEEEE in the germline V gene. The CDR3 has 15 residues. Profiling relied on immunoSEQ multiplex PCR, and the TCRdb table lists in-frame clones only, not all of them. The sample carries under 200,000 clones, roughly four fifths recorded once. The receptor comes from a woman in her thirties or forties with acute or convalescent COVID-19. The sequenced sample was peripheral blood. V usage is TRBV5-6 and J usage is TRBJ2-1; D gene unclear. The CDR3 sequence: CASSLDLSSYNEQFF. The CDR3 region has the DNA TGTGCCAGCAGCCTGGACCTCAGCTCCTACAATGAGCAGTTCTTC.